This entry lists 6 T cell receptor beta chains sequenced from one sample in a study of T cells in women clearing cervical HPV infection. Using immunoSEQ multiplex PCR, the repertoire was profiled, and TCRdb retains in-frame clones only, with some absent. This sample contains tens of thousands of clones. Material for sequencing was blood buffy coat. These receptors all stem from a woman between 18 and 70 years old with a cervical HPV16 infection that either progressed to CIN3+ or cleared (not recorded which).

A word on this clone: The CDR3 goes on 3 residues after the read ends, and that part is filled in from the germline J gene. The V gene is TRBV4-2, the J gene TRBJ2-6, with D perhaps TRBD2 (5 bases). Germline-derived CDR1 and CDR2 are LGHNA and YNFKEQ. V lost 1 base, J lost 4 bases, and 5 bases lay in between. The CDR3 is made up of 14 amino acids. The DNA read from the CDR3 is TGTGCCAGCAGCCAAGCGGGGGGGGCCAACGTC. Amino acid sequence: CASSQAGGANV. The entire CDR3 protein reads CASSQAGGANVLTF.

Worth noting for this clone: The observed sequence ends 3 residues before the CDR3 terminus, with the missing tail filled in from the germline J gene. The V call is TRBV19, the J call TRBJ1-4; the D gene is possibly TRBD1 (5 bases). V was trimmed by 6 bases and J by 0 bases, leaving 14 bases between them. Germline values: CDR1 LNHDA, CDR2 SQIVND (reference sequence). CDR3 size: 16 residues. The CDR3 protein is CASRWADSTTNEKLFF. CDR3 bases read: TGTGCCAGTAGATGGGCTGACAGCACAACTAATGAAAAA.

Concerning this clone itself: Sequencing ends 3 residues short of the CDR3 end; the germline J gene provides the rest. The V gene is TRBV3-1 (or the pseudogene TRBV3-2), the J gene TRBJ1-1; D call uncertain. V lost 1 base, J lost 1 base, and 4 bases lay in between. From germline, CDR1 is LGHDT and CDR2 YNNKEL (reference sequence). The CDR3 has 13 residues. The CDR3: CASSQVRNTEAFF. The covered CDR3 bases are TGTGCCAGCAGCCAAGTTCGGAACACTGAA.

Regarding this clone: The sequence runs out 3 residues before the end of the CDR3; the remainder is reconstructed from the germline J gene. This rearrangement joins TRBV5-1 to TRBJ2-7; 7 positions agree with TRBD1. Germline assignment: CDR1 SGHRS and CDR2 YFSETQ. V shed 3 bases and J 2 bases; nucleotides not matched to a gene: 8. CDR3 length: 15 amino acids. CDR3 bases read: TGCGCCAGCAGCTACGACCCCGGGACAGCCTACGAG. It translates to CASSYDPGTAYE. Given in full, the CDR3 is CASSYDPGTAYEQYF.

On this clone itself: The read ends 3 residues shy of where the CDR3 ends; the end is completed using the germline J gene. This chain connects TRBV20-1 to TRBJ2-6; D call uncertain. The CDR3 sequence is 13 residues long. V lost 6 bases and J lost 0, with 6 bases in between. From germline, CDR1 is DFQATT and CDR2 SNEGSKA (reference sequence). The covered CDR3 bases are TGCAGTGCGAAGCGCTCTGGGGCCAACGTC. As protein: CSAKRSGANV. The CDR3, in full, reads CSAKRSGANVLTF.

The CDR3 here is CASSLNVGARYGYTF. CDR3 DNA, as far as it was read: TGTGCCAGCAGCTTGAACGTGGGGGCCCGATATGGC. V is TRBV5-6 and J is TRBJ1-2, with D perhaps matching TRBD1 (6 bases). The read ends 3 residues shy of where the CDR3 ends; the end is completed using the germline J gene. The CDR3 totals 15 residues. Trimming removed 1 base from V and 5 bases from J, with 15 bases in between. Germline CDR1 is SGHDT and CDR2 is YYEEEE.